A single sample is the source of the 26 T cell receptor beta chains below, sequenced in a study of response to subunit inactivated influenza vaccine. TCRdb independently ran MiXCR on the RT-PCR reads; one entry per CDR3 protein. This sample carries 700,000 to 900,000 distinct CDR3 sequences, less than 25% of them seen once, and the ten largest clones take roughly a tenth. The source was PBMCs from blood, collected approximately 5 days after vaccination. These receptors all come from a man aged 45 to 65 who received an inactivated influenza vaccine.

Only a few counts were recorded for this clonotype. This sequence joins TRBV6-2 or TRBV6-3 and TRBJ1-5; no definite D call. Per germline, CDR1 MNHEY and CDR2 SVGEGT. There are 16 residues in the CDR3. V was pared by 0 bases and J by 5 bases, with 14 bases between. CDR3 sequence reads: CASSYSPSRVDQPQHF. CDR3 DNA sequence: TGTGCCAGCAGTTACTCCCCCTCCCGTGTCGATCAGCCCCAGCATTTT.

CDR3 in amino acids: CASSLLANNEQFF. CDR3 coding DNA: TGTGCCAGTTCACTTCTGGCGAACAATGAGCAGTTCTTC. V usage is TRBV10-3 and J usage is TRBJ2-1, with D unclear. This CDR3 has 13 amino acids. V was cut by 10 bases and J by 5 bases, with 15 bases left in between. Germline CDR1 reads ENHRY; CDR2 reads SYGVKD.

In its sample, this clonotype was seen many times. The chain employs TRBV20-1 and TRBJ2-1, with TRBD1 identical over 9 bases. The CDR3 runs 14 residues. V lost 6 bases to trimming and J lost 1 base; unmatched junction nucleotides: 4. CDR1 and CDR2 from the germline V gene are DFQATT and SNEGSKA (reference sequence). DNA for the CDR3: TGCAGTGCCGTGGACAGGGGATCCTACAATGAGCAGTTCTTC. Residues: CSAVDRGSYNEQFF.

The chain combines TRBV4-3 with TRBJ1-1; a weak D match, TRBD1 (5 bases). V was clipped by 0 bases and J by 8 bases, with 22 bases between them. Per germline, CDR1 LGHNA and CDR2 YSLEER. This CDR3 region has 17 residues. CDR3 protein: CASSQDLEGRDPSEAFF. CDR3 nucleotides: TGCGCCAGCAGCCAAGATTTGGAGGGGCGGGACCCATCGGAAGCTTTCTTT.

The chain combines TRBV7-9 with TRBJ2-3; 8 bases are a match to TRBD2. Per the germline V gene, CDR1 is SEHNR and CDR2 is FQNEAQ (reference sequence). V lost 1 base, J lost 5 bases, and 2 bases stayed unmatched. CDR3 length: 14 residues. The CDR3 DNA reads as TGTGCCAGCAGCTTAGAAGCGGGAGTAGATACGCAGTATTTT. Its translation: CASSLEAGVDTQYF.

This clonotype was observed many times. This sequence joins TRBV6-2 or TRBV6-3 and TRBJ2-7; TRBD2 agrees at 11 bases. The V segment lost 5 bases and the J segment 4 bases; nucleotides outside the gene matches: 4. The germline V gene has CDR1 MNHEY and CDR2 SVGEGT. The CDR3 runs 14 residues. The CDR3 protein is CASSTGLAGYEQYF. The CDR3 nucleotides read TGTGCCAGCAGTACTGGACTAGCGGGTTACGAGCAGTACTTC.

The chain employs TRBV9 and TRBJ2-1; D perhaps matches TRBD2 (5 bases). V was clipped by 2 bases and J by 3 bases, with 12 bases between them. The CDR3 is 15 amino acids. Germline V gene sequence: CDR1 SGDLS, CDR2 YYNGEE. The CDR3 nucleotides are TGTGCCAGCAGCGTTGAGGGCCTTGACTACAATGAGCAGTTCTTC. Its protein is CASSVEGLDYNEQFF.

The chain couples TRBV29-1 to TRBJ2-1; D possibly corresponds to TRBD1 (7 bases). Trimming stripped 6 bases from V and 10 bases from J, with 16 bases between. CDR3 size: 12 residues. The germline CDR1 and CDR2 sequences are SQVTM and ANQGSEA. CDR3 DNA sequence: TGCAGCGTGCGGGACAGTGGCGGGGAGCAGTTCTTC. This gives the protein CSVRDSGGEQFF.

This clonotype was seen more than once but under ten times. The chain couples TRBV12-3 or TRBV12-4 to TRBJ2-7; 7 bases line up with TRBD1. This CDR3 is 12 amino acids long. Trimming took 6 bases from V and 2 from J; bases not matched to a gene: 1. The CDR3 sequence: CASSGQAYEQYF. The CDR3 nucleotides are TGTGCCAGCAGCGGACAGGCCTACGAGCAGTACTTC.

The genes are TRBV20-1 and TRBJ2-5; D is ambiguous. Looked up from germline, CDR1 is DFQATT and CDR2 is SNEGSKA (reference sequence). This CDR3 has 11 residues. Trimming removed 4 bases from V and 4 bases from J, with 7 bases in between. Written as DNA, the CDR3 is TGCAGTGCTACCTTGGGAGAGACCCAGTACTTC. It codes for CSATLGETQYF.

The chain joins TRBV29-1 to TRBJ2-7; 11 nucleotides match TRBD1. Germline values: CDR1 SQVTM, CDR2 ANQGSEA. The junction had 7 bases not matched to a gene; V was cut back by 5 bases and J by 4 bases. The CDR3 spans 14 residues. The CDR3 reads CSVKTGTGGYEQYF. As DNA, the CDR3 is TGCAGCGTTAAGACCGGGACAGGGGGTTACGAGCAGTACTTC.

In this sample, this clonotype turned up a few times. The J gene is TRBJ2-3, the V gene TRBV30; unclear D gene. Germline CDR1 reads GTSNPN; CDR2 reads SVGIG (reference sequence). This CDR3 has 13 amino acids. The ends were cut back, 1 base at V and 2 bases at J, with 7 bases in the middle. CDR3 nucleotides: TGTGCCTGGAGTGAGGGAAACACAGATACGCAGTATTTT. It encodes CAWSEGNTDTQYF.

The chain uses TRBV6-2 or TRBV6-3 and TRBJ2-6; no clear D gene. CDR1 is MNHEY and CDR2 is SVGEGT in the germline V gene. The CDR3 loop spans 15 amino acids. V was cut by 8 bases and J by 1 base, with 12 bases left in between. This CDR3 reads CASGMRPSGANVLTF. CDR3 in DNA: TGTGCCAGCGGTATGAGGCCGTCTGGGGCCAACGTCCTGACTTTC.

This sequence joins TRBV7-8 and TRBJ2-1, with TRBD2 matching 8 bases. Germline loops: CDR1 SGHVS, CDR2 FQNEAQ. The CDR3 is 13 amino acids. The V segment lost 2 bases and the J segment 9 bases; nucleotides outside the gene matches: 3. The DNA for the CDR3 is TGTGCCAGCAGCTTACCCGGGGGGGGTGAGCAGTTCTTC. Protein: CASSLPGGGEQFF.

This clonotype was seen a few times. J is TRBJ2-7 and V is TRBV10-3; 10 bases map to TRBD2. Germline values: CDR1 ENHRY, CDR2 SYGVKD. The CDR3 length is 15 residues. V was clipped by 7 bases and J by 6 bases; unmatched bases: 12. DNA of the CDR3: TGTGCCATCAACTCTCTAGCGGGAGTTCCGTCCGAGCAGTACTTC. Its protein is CAINSLAGVPSEQYF.

This rearrangement joins TRBV28 to TRBJ1-2; no firm D call. CDR3 length: 12 amino acids. The V and J ends lost 8 bases and 4 bases respectively, with 11 bases between them. Germline V gene lookup returns CDR1 MDHEN and CDR2 SYDVKM. In nucleotides, the CDR3 is TGTGCCAGCTCCTTCATGGGCTATGGCTACACCTTC. The encoded protein is CASSFMGYGYTF.

The chain combines TRBV7-9 with TRBJ2-7; 7 nucleotides agree with TRBD1. The CDR3 is 15 residues long. J was trimmed by 2 bases and V by 5 bases; bases with no gene match: 9. Per germline, CDR1 SEHNR and CDR2 FQNEAQ (reference sequence). CDR3 in DNA: TGTGCCAGCAGCCAAGACAGGGAGCCCCCCTACGAGCAGTACTTC. Amino acids: CASSQDREPPYEQYF.

The genes are TRBV7-2 and TRBJ1-5; no clear D gene. V was cut by 1 base and J by 1 base, with 8 bases left in between. The CDR3 runs 15 residues. The germline CDR1 and CDR2 sequences are SGHTA and FQGNSA. This CDR3 is CASSLGRASNQPQHF. CDR3 nucleotides: TGTGCCAGCAGCTTAGGCAGAGCGAGCAATCAGCCCCAGCATTTT.

The chain is built from TRBV5-6 and TRBJ2-7; TRBD2 agrees at 8 bases. The V gene end was trimmed by 5 bases and the J gene end by 2 bases; junction bases not matched to a gene: 12. The CDR3 sequence is 16 residues long. Germline lookup yields CDR1 SGHDT and CDR2 YYEEEE. Written as DNA, the CDR3 is TGTGCCAGCAGAGCTTTGGGAGCGGGAGTGGCCTACGAGCAGTACTTC. It encodes CASRALGAGVAYEQYF.

The chain recombines TRBV7-9 with TRBJ2-7; possibly TRBD1 for D (6 bases). CDR1 and CDR2 from the germline V gene are SEHNR and FQNEAQ (reference sequence). CDR3 length: 17 residues. Deletions cut 5 bases from V and 2 bases from J, with 22 bases between. The CDR3 DNA is TGTGCCAGCAGCCTAGGGTTACGCAGGGGAGTAACCTACGAGCAGTACTTC. Its protein product is CASSLGLRRGVTYEQYF.

This clonotype was recorded a few times. The gene calls are TRBV28 and TRBJ2-5; D may correspond to TRBD1 or TRBD2 (7 bases each). The CDR3 covers 14 residues. The V end lost 3 bases, the J end lost 7 bases, and 15 bases lay between the germline ends. From germline, CDR1 is MDHEN and CDR2 SYDVKM. This CDR3 is CASSFSAGGGTQYF. CDR3 nucleotide sequence: TGTGCCAGCAGTTTCTCCGCAGGGGGGGGGACCCAGTACTTC. The whole variable domain, remainder taken from reference TRBV28 and TRBJ2-5, is DVKVTQSSRYLVKRTGEKVFLECVQDMDHENMFWYRQDPGLGLRLIYFSYDVKMKEKGDIPEGYSVSREKKERFSLILESASTNQTSMYLCASSFSAGGGTQYFGPGTRLLVL.

This clonotype occurred a few times. The chain employs TRBV20-1 and TRBJ2-5, with D hard to call. The germline V gene encodes CDR1 DFQATT and CDR2 SNEGSKA (reference sequence). V shed 3 bases and J shed 3 bases, with 11 bases lying between them. The CDR3 sequence is 13 residues long. In DNA form, the CDR3 reads TGCAGTGCTAGGCGGTCGTTCAAAGAGACCCAGTACTTC. This sequence encodes CSARRSFKETQYF.

The chain is built from TRBV29-1 and TRBJ2-3; D is unclear. The germline gives CDR1 SQVTM, CDR2 ANQGSEA. V was trimmed by 1 base and J by 4 bases, leaving 12 bases between them. The CDR3 runs 14 residues. The CDR3 coding sequence is TGCAGCGTTGAAGGGGCAGGAGTCGCAGATACGCAGTATTTT. Protein product: CSVEGAGVADTQYF.

The table lists this clonotype with a few counts. The chain joins TRBV7-9 to TRBJ2-6; D is possibly TRBD2 (6 bases). The CDR3 is made up of 16 amino acids. With 5 bases removed from V and 2 bases from J, the gap between germline ends came to 13 bases. CDR1 and CDR2 (germline): SEHNR, FQNEAQ (reference sequence). The CDR3 sequence: CASSPEAGPGANVLTF. The DNA for the CDR3 is TGTGCCAGCAGCCCCGAGGCGGGGCCTGGGGCCAACGTCCTGACTTTC.

This clonotype has only a few counts. The chain uses TRBV4-3 and TRBJ2-3; 7 bases are a match to TRBD1. Germline V gives CDR1 LGHNA, CDR2 YSLEER. The CDR3 runs 16 residues. V shed 4 bases and J 2 bases; nucleotides not matched to a gene: 9. CDR3 residues: CASSLGQHTITDTQYF. In nucleotides, the CDR3 is TGCGCCAGCAGCCTGGGACAGCACACAATCACAGATACGCAGTATTTT.

This clonotype was seen many times. V is TRBV12-3 or TRBV12-4 and J is TRBJ2-2; D call uncertain. Between the trimmed V and J ends, which lost 3 bases and 4 bases, there was a span of 9 bases. CDR3 length equals 14 residues. DNA of the CDR3: TGTGCCAGCAGTTTGGCAGAACGCACCGGGGAGCTGTTTTTT. Amino acid sequence: CASSLAERTGELFF.